The next 26 T cell receptor beta chains were all read from a single sample in a study of prognosis after radiotherapy for stage I lung cancer. Using two-round multiplex PCR, the authors amplified TCR beta CDR3 from genomic DNA. Used in first-round PCR were primers specific to each TRBV and TRBJ gene. TCRdb itself ran the multiplex PCR reads through MiXCR, one entry per CDR3 protein. The table includes about 16,000 distinct CDR3 sequences, around 40% detected once. This specimen was PBMCs, taken before or after stereotactic body radiation therapy (not recorded which). Receptor source: a donor over 45 with non-small cell lung cancer.

Judged by abundance, this clonotype is medium-sized. The chain carries TRBV30 and TRBJ2-2; 10 bases line up with TRBD1. The V gene's germline CDR1 is GTSNPN and CDR2 SVGIG (reference sequence). V dropped 8 bases and J dropped 4; count of bases not matched to a gene: 10. This CDR3 spans 15 amino acids. CDR3 sequence: CARQGADLGTGELFF. CDR3 nucleotide sequence: TGTGCCAGACAGGGGGCTGACTTGGGCACCGGGGAGCTGTTTTTT.

Comments on this clonotype: At one boundary the junction diverges from the germline segment, which might be a read error. V and J are TRBV11-2 and TRBJ2-1, with 9 bases aligning to TRBD1. CDR3 size: 15 residues. Per germline, CDR1 SGHAT and CDR2 FQNNGV. In DNA, the CDR3 is TGTTCCAGCAGCCGCCGGGACAGGGTCTTAAATGGGCAGTTCTTC. Translating gives CSSSRRDRVLNGQFF.

This clonotype was seen many times. The chain employs TRBV2 and TRBJ2-5; D not resolved. V was cut by 6 bases and J by 7 bases, with 18 bases left in between. The CDR3 contains 14 residues. Germline assignment: CDR1 SNHLY and CDR2 FYNNEI. CDR3 nucleotide sequence: TGTGCCAGCAGCGCCATAGCCCACCGAGGGACCCAGTACTTC. Translated: CASSAIAHRGTQYF.

This clonotype was observed once. Germline is not matched at one junction end, which may reflect a read error. This chain joins TRBV28 and TRBJ1-5; D may be TRBD1 (6 bases). The CDR3 is 14 residues long. Germline CDR1 MDHEN, CDR2 SYDVKM. CDR3 nucleotides: TGTGCCATCCTACAGGGAATGGGCAATCAGCCCCGGCATTTT. Its translation: CAILQGMGNQPRHF.

This clonotype occurred many times. The CDR3 DNA sequence: TGCAGCGTCATCATCCTAGGCGGCTCTGGGGCCAACGTCCTGACTTTC. Translation gives CSVIILGGSGANVLTF. The chain recombines TRBV29-1 with TRBJ2-6; no definite D call. Trimming left V 6 bases short and J 0 bases short, with 15 bases between. This CDR3 contains 16 residues. CDR1 is SQVTM and CDR2 is ANQGSEA in the germline V gene.

In this sample, this clonotype turned up many times. This chain uses TRBV5-6 with TRBJ1-3; unclear D gene. Trimming took 6 bases from V and 1 from J, leaving 14 bases between them. Germline loops: CDR1 SGHDT, CDR2 YYEEEE. There are 15 residues in the CDR3. The CDR3 sequence is CASTRRRLSGNTIYF. In nucleotides, the CDR3 is TGTGCCAGCACCCGTCGGAGGTTATCTGGAAACACCATATATTTT.

Only one count was recorded for this clonotype. This rearrangement joins TRBV6-1 to TRBJ2-2; 8 bases are shared with TRBD2. The J segment lost 1 base and the V segment lost 5 bases, leaving 6 bases of the junction unmatched. This CDR3 has 16 amino acids. Germline V gene lookup returns CDR1 MNHNS and CDR2 SASEGT. CDR3 sequence (DNA): TGTGCCAGCAGTAAAAGCGGGGGTAAGAACACCGGGGAGCTGTTTTTT. Its protein product is CASSKSGGKNTGELFF.

The sample holds a few counts of this clonotype. A far larger clone differs by one base, so this is likely a read error. This chain links TRBV6-2 or TRBV6-3 with TRBJ1-1; D call uncertain. The V gene's germline CDR1 is MNHEY and CDR2 SVGEGT. This CDR3 spans 12 amino acids. The V end was cut by 7 bases, the J end by 2 bases, with 8 bases between. The CDR3 nucleotides read TGTGCCAGCACTATAACCAACACTGAAGCTTTCTTT. Translation gives CASTITNTEAFF.

This chain links TRBV5-1 with TRBJ2-2; D possibly corresponds to TRBD2 (6 bases). V was shortened by 1 base and J by 6 bases, with 13 bases between the two germline ends. The CDR3 consists of 15 residues. Germline CDR1 reads SGHRS; CDR2 reads YFSETQ. CDR3 loop: CASSLRLGESGELFF. CDR3 sequence (DNA): TGCGCCAGCAGCTTGAGACTAGGGGAATCCGGGGAGCTGTTTTTT.

This clonotype was observed many times. V is TRBV3-1 and J is TRBJ2-5; 7 positions match TRBD1. The CDR3 is made up of 14 amino acids. The trim removed 0 bases at V and 5 bases at J, leaving 3 bases unmatched. Germline CDR1 is LGHDT and CDR2 is YNNKEL (reference sequence). The CDR3 spells CASSQDPDRETQYF. CDR3 DNA sequence: TGTGCCAGCAGCCAAGACCCGGACAGGGAGACCCAGTACTTC.

As to this clonotype: This may arise from a read error, as a much more abundant clone is one base away. The gene calls are TRBV29-1 and TRBJ1-1; D gene ambiguous. This CDR3 comprises 13 residues. The germline V gene encodes CDR1 SQVTM and CDR2 ANQGSEA. The V end was cut by 3 bases, the J end by 3 bases, with 11 bases between. The CDR3 DNA reads TGCAGCGTTGATCGCGGATGGGACACTGAAGCTTTCTTT. It codes for CSVDRGWDTEAFF.

This clonotype was observed a handful of times. The V gene is TRBV9, the J gene TRBJ2-5, with D possibly matching TRBD2 (6 bases). V shed 2 bases and J shed 5 bases, with 16 bases lying between them. Germline CDR1 SGDLS, CDR2 YYNGEE. CDR3 length equals 15 residues. Here the CDR3 reads CASSVETSRSETQYF. The CDR3 bases are TGTGCCAGCAGCGTTGAGACTAGTCGTTCGGAGACCCAGTACTTC.

The chain combines TRBV7-2 with TRBJ2-7, with D uncertain. The V gene's germline CDR1 is SGHTA and CDR2 FQGNSA. V lost 1 base and J lost 3, with 13 bases in between. The CDR3 runs 15 residues. The CDR3 reads CASSLVGGSYYEQYF. The CDR3 DNA reads as TGTGCCAGCAGCTTAGTGGGCGGCAGTTACTACGAGCAGTACTTC.

This clonotype came up many times. This chain joins TRBV7-3 and TRBJ2-5; D might be TRBD2 (6 bases). Trimming removed 2 bases from V and 5 bases from J, with 9 bases in between. The CDR3 is 13 amino acids. Germline V gene data show CDR1 as SGHTA and CDR2 as FQGTGA. In DNA, the CDR3 is TGTGCCAGCAGCTTAGGAGGGCGGGAGACCCAGTACTTC. Amino acid sequence: CASSLGGRETQYF.

Notes on this clonotype: The missing conserved phenylalanine or tryptophan at the end of this CDR3 makes a read error likely. The chain couples TRBV27 to TRBJ2-2; 7 nucleotides match TRBD2. CDR3 length: 18 amino acids. The germline V gene encodes CDR1 MNHEY and CDR2 SMNVEV (reference sequence). This chain's CDR3 is CTSSLVGLEGTTAGELFL. In nucleotides, the CDR3 is TGTACCAGCAGTTTGGTAGGACTAGAGGGAACTACGGCCGGGGAGCTGTTTCTT.

As concerns this clonotype: The junction departs from the called germline gene at one end, perhaps through a read error. V is TRBV6-1 and J is TRBJ1-2; 7 positions match TRBD1. The CDR3 is made up of 13 amino acids. Germline V gene sequence: CDR1 MNHNS, CDR2 SASEGT. CDR3 region: CASMRDSNYGYTF. DNA for the CDR3: TGTGCCAGCATGAGGGACAGCAACTATGGTTACACCTTC.

The chain is built from TRBV27 and TRBJ2-7; possible D gene TRBD2, 7 bases. The CDR3 has 14 amino acids. Trimming cost V 2 bases and J 3 bases, with 11 bases left between them. Germline V gives CDR1 MNHEY, CDR2 SMNVEV (reference sequence). CDR3 nucleotide sequence: TGTGCCAGCAGTTTAAGGGGGGGGGTCTACGAGCAGTACTTC. Amino acids: CASSLRGGVYEQYF.

This clonotype was seen at least ten times. V usage is TRBV2 and J usage is TRBJ2-5, with D unresolved. The CDR3 totals 14 residues. CDR1 and CDR2 from the germline V gene are SNHLY and FYNNEI. Trimming removed 6 bases from V and 9 bases from J, with 20 bases in between. As DNA, the CDR3 is TGTGCCAGCAGCGCATCGCCCTCGACAAAGGCCCAGTACTTC. This sequence encodes CASSASPSTKAQYF.

The J gene is TRBJ2-7, the V gene TRBV5-1; tentative D call: TRBD2 (6 bases). There are 17 residues in the CDR3. Germline CDR1 SGHRS, CDR2 YFSETQ. Trimming stripped 4 bases from V and 0 bases from J, with 20 bases between. This CDR3 reads CASSLNPGGASSYEQYF. Written as DNA, the CDR3 is TGCGCCAGCAGCCTTAACCCCGGCGGGGCGAGCTCCTACGAGCAGTACTTC.

Regarding this clonotype: One end of the junction varies from germline; a read error may be responsible. The rearrangement links TRBV6-2 or TRBV6-3 to TRBJ2-7; maybe TRBD1 (5 bases). CDR3 length: 13 amino acids. Per germline, CDR1 MNHEY and CDR2 SVGEGT. In DNA, the CDR3 is TGCGCCAGCAGTTACTCTTGGGGCAACGAGCAGTACTTC. Translating it yields CASSYSWGNEQYF.

A single count supports this clonotype. V usage is TRBV12-3 or TRBV12-4 and J usage is TRBJ2-3; perhaps TRBD2 as D (10 bases). V lost 5 bases and J lost 4, with 22 bases in between. The CDR3 runs to 17 residues. For the CDR3, the DNA is TGTGCCAGCAGTCCACAGGGGGCGAGCGGGGGGGCAGATACGCAGTATTTT. Encoded protein: CASSPQGASGGADTQYF.

Concerning this clonotype: With a much larger clone just one base away, this may be a read error. This rearrangement joins TRBV29-1 to TRBJ2-5, with 9 bases aligning to TRBD2. Germline trimming cut 8 bases from V and 3 bases from J; bases unmatched to any gene: 7. Per the germline V gene, CDR1 is SQVTM and CDR2 is ANQGSEA. The CDR3 covers 13 residues. The CDR3 region is CSSRAGGEETQYF. The CDR3, as DNA: TGCAGCTCCCGAGCGGGGGGCGAAGAGACCCAGTACTTC.

A remark on this clonotype: The junction differs from germline at one of its ends, possibly a read error. The CDR3 sequence is CASSCFGGSFGNQPQHF. In DNA, the CDR3 is TGTGCCAGCAGCTGCTTCGGGGGCAGTTTTGGCAATCAGCCACAGCATTTT. The genes are TRBV28 and TRBJ1-5; TRBD1 is a possible D gene (6 bases). Germline V lookup: CDR1 MDHEN, CDR2 SYDVKM. The CDR3 consists of 17 residues.

This clonotype was observed many times. The V gene is TRBV18, the J gene TRBJ1-4, with D uncertain. The CDR3 contains 15 residues. V lost 3 bases and J lost 2, with 10 bases in between. Germline loops: CDR1 KGHSH, CDR2 LQKENI. CDR3 region: CASSPEDQTNEKLFF. CDR3 coding DNA: TGTGCCAGCTCACCCGAGGACCAGACTAATGAAAAACTGTTTTTT. The full variable domain, completed using reference TRBV18 and TRBJ1-4, is NAGVMQNPRHLVRRRGQEARLRCSPMKGHSHVYWYRQLPEEGLKFMVYLQKENIIDESGMPKERFSAEFPKEGPSILRIQQVVRGDSAAYFCASSPEDQTNEKLFFGSGTQLSVL.

On this clonotype: A read error may account for a junction end that differs from germline. V is TRBV6-2 or TRBV6-3 and J is TRBJ2-7; tentative D call: TRBD1 (5 bases). CDR1 and CDR2 (germline): MNHEY, SVGEGT. The CDR3 covers 13 residues. The CDR3 nucleotides read TGTGCCAGCAGCAGGGCAGGCTCCTCCGAGCATTACTTC. This gives the protein CASSRAGSSEHYF.

This clonotype was detected only a few times. The V call is TRBV14, the J call TRBJ1-1, with TRBD1 as a possible D gene (6 bases). V lost 1 base and J lost 0, with 24 bases in between. Germline assignment: CDR1 SGHDN and CDR2 FVKESK. The CDR3 has 20 residues. The DNA of the CDR3 is TGTGCCAGCAGCCAAGTCGGATTGATTAGGGGGGCTTCCATGAACACTGAAGCTTTCTTT. As protein: CASSQVGLIRGASMNTEAFF.